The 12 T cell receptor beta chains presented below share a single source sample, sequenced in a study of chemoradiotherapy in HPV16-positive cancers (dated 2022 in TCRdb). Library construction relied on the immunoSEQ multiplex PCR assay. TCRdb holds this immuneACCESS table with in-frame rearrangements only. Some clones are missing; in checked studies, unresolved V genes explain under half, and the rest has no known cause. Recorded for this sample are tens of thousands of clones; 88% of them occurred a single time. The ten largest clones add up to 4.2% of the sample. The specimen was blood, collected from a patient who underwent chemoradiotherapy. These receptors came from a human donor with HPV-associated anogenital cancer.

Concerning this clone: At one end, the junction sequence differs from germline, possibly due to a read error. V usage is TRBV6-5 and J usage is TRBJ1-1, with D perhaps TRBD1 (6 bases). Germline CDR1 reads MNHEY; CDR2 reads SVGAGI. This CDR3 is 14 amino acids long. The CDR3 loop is CASSYSSEGGRRVF. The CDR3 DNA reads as TGTGCCAGCAGTTACTCCTCGGAGGGGGGTCGAAGGGTTTTT.

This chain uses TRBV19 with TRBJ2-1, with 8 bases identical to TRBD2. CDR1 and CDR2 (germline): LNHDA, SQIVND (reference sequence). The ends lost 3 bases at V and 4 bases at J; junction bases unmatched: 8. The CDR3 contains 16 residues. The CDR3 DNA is TGTGCCAGTAGTATGTTTGGCGGGGGGAGTTACAATGAGCAGTTCTTC. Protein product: CASSMFGGGSYNEQFF.

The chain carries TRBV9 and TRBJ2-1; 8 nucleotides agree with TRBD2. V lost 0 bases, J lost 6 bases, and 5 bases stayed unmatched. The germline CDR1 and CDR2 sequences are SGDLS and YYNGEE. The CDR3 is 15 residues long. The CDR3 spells CASSVGTGTSNEQFF. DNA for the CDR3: TGTGCCAGCAGCGTAGGGACCGGGACTAGCAATGAGCAGTTCTTC.

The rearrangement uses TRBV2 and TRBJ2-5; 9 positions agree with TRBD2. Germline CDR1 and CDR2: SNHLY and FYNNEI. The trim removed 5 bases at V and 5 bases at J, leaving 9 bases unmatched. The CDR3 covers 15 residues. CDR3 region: CASSPGSGSWETQYF. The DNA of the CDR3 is TGTGCCAGCAGTCCGGGTAGCGGGAGTTGGGAGACCCAGTACTTC.

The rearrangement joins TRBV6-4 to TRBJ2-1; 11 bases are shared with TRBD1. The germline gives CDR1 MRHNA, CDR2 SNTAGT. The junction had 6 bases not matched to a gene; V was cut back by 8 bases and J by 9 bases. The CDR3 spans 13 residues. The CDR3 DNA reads TGTGCCAGCCAAGGACAGGGGGCTGGTGAGCAGTTCTTC. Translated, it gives CASQGQGAGEQFF.

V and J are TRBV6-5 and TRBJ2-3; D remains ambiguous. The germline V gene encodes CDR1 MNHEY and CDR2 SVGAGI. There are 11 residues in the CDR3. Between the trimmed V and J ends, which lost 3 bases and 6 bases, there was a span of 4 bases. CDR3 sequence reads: CASSYIDTQYF. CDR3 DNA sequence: TGTGCCAGCAGTTATATCGATACGCAGTATTTT.

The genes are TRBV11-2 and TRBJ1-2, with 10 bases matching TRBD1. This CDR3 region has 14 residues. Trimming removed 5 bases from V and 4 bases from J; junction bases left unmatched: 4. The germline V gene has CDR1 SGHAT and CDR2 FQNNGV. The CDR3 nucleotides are TGTGCCAGCAGCGTAGGGACAGGGGCCTATGGCTACACCTTC. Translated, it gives CASSVGTGAYGYTF.

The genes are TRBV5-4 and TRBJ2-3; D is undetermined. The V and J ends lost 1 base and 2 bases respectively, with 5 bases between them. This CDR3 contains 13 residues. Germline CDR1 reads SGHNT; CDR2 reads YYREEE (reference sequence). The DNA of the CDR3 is TGTGCCAGCAGCTTGACGGACACAGATACGCAGTATTTT. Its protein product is CASSLTDTDTQYF.

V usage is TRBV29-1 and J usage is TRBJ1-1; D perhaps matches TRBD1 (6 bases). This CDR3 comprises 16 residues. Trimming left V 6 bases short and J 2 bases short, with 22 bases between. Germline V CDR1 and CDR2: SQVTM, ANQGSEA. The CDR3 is CSVTEGGTRGNTEAFF. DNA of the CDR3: TGCAGCGTGACCGAAGGGGGAACAAGGGGAAACACTGAAGCTTTCTTT.

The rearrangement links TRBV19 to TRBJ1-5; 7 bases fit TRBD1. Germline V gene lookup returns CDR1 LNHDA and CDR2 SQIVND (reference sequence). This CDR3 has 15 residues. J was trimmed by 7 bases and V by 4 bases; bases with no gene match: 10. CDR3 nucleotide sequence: TGTGCCAGTAGTAACCCATACAGGGGTCGGCAGCCCCAGCATTTT. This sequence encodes CASSNPYRGRQPQHF.

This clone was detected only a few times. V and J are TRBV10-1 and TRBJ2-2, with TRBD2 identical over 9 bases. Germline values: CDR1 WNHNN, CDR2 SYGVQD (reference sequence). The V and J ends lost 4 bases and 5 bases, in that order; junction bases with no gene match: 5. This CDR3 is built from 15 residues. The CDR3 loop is CASSANLAGTGELFF. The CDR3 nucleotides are TGCGCCAGCAGTGCGAATCTAGCGGGAACCGGGGAGCTGTTTTTT.

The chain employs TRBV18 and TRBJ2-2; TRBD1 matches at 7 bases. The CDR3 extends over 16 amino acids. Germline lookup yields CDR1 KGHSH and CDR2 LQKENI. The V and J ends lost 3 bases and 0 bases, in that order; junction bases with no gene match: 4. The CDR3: CASSPDRVTNTGELFF. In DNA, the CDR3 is TGTGCCAGCTCACCTGACAGGGTCACGAACACCGGGGAGCTGTTTTTT.